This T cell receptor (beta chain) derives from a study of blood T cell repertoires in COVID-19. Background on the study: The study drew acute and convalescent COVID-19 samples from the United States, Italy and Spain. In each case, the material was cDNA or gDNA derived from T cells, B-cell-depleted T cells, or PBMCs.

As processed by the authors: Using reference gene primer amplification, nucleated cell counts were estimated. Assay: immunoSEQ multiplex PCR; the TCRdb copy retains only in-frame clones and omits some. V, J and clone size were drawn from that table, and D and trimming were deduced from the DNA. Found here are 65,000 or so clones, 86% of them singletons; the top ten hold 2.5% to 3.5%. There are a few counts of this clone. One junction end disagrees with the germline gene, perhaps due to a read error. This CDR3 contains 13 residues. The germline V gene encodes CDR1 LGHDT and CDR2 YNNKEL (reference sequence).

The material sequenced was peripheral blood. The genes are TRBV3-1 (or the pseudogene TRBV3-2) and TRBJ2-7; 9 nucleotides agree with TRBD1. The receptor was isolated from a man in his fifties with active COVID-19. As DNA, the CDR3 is TGTGCCAGCAGCCGGGACAGGGCTTCTCCTAACAACTTC. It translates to CASSRDRASPNNF.